This entry describes one T cell receptor (beta chain). Its antigen is unidentified. The data belong to a study of cytomegalovirus exposure and HLA in healthy donors. Germline V gene sequence: CDR1 MDHEN, CDR2 SYDVKM. Trimming cost V 6 bases and J 0 bases; bases outside gene matches: 5. The CDR3 runs 16 residues. Study-level findings and limits: In a later analysis, a missense DCLRE1C variant was linked to TCR beta V- and J-gene trimming. Follow-up analysis found HLA locus-dependent TCR association rates, highest for DRB1 and lowest for HLA-C. It emerged from a later analysis that several of the most significant clusters appeared to be linked to common viral pathogens. The authors excluded some V segments, including TRBV6-2 and TRBV6-3, as indistinguishable.

13 Jbeta primers and 60 Vbeta primers were used for the PCR. The protocol was immunoSEQ multiplex PCR, while the TCRdb copy is restricted to in-frame clones and leaves out a portion. The sample records about 100,000 clones, 65% to 80% being singletons. The chain uses TRBV28 and TRBJ2-7; TRBD2 matches 13 bases. Sequenced input: PBMCs. This TCR was recovered from a male donor in good health and CMV-seronegative. The CDR3 DNA reads as TGTGCCAGCAGCCCGACTAGCGGGAGGCTCTCCTACGAGCAGTACTTC. This sequence encodes CASSPTSGRLSYEQYF.